This T cell receptor (beta chain) was sequenced for a study of shared clonotypes between healthy human individuals (dated by TCRdb to the early 2020s). General notes on the study: Three men and a couple of women, aged 18 to 49 years, made up the cohort. Blood TCR repertoires of about 5 healthy adults were deeply sequenced to estimate repertoire size and the extent of clonotype sharing between individuals. For each donor, CD4 naive and CD4 memory were each run on three plates, CD8 naive on two plates, and CD8 memory on one plate. To increase sequencing depth and limit assay-specific biases, different laboratories used diverse techniques to prepare libraries and sequence TCR repertoires. Each donor's leukapheresis produced roughly between about 0.8 and 8.9 billion PBMCs. The paper as a whole reports these results and caveats: Naive subsets generally had larger estimated clonotype richness than memory subsets. Incomplete sequencing was indicated by rarefaction of sorted-subset datasets, despite the large sequencing depth. Based on pairwise subsampling, the degree of clonotype sharing among donors was expected to be affected by sequencing depth. The small number of donors limited the genetic and exposure-history diversity represented. Sampling was restricted to blood, and TCR repertoires in tissue are likely to differ from TCR repertoires in blood. Sharing across several donors was observed for approximately 4.6% of naive CD4, 3.5% of naive CD8, 2% to 2.5% of memory CD4, and about 0.4% of memory CD8 clonotypes. Clonotypes shared by all four sorted-subset donors showed higher generation probabilities than non-shared clonotypes.

About this clone itself: Its antigen is not yet known. Base qualities are missing; no much larger clone stands one base away.

The donors were healthy, HIV-negative adults who had no recently reported acute infections or vaccinations. All donors were Caucasian adults living in Nashville, Tennessee, USA. CD4+ T cells were enriched by magnetic negative selection; naive cells were then positively selected on CD45RA, and the negative fraction formed the memory subset. Blood was obtained by leukapheresis, after which PBMCs were separated by Ficoll-Histopaque density gradient centrifugation and cryopreserved in liquid nitrogen vapor phase. Analytical flow cytometry was used to check the purity and quantity of each magnetically sorted T cell population. Each sorted fraction had its genomic DNA isolated and then quantified by UV absorbance on a Nanodrop 2000c. Using the deep immunoSEQ assay, TCR CDR3 regions were amplified from genomic DNA by multiplex PCR. For each cell subset, the extracted genomic DNA was distributed evenly across all wells of several immunoSEQ 96-well plates, and each plate served as one replicate. For sorted subsets, around 200 ng genomic DNA, equal to tens of thousands of T cell genomes, was loaded into each replicate PCR. Purified libraries were measured with a Qubit 3.0 fluorometer, size-checked on a Bioanalyzer 2100, and measured again with the KAPA Library Quantification kit. Every immunoSEQ 96-well plate was sequenced on a dedicated single-read 150-cycle Illumina NextSeq 550 flow cell. The authors processed their data as follows. Because the immunoSEQ output included only junctional sequences and no quality scores, the filtering could not be the same as the filtering used for full-length reads. Sequences were annotated with PyIR, a Python wrapper for IgBLAST v1.9, using IMGT germline references to assign V/J genes and CDR3. Reads were removed for weak V/J assignments (E-value above 1e-6), missing CDR3, stop codons, out-of-frame junctions, or ambiguous translated residues. V3J clonotypes were defined by identical inferred V gene, J gene, and CDR3 amino acid sequence. The percentage overlap between two repertoires was calculated by dividing the number of shared unique clonotypes by the size of the smaller repertoire. Three approaches were used to assess repertoire richness: RTK rarefaction, the Chao1 estimator, and Recon v2.1 estimates of unobserved clonotypes. Generation probabilities for all TCRbeta clonotypes obtained by the gDNA method from a handful of donors were computed using OLGA. Entries here come from immuneACCESS through TCRdb and include only in-frame sequences with V and J called. Some clones fail to appear in such tables; in the studies checked, an unresolved V gene covers under half of the shortfall, and the cause of the remainder is unknown. D and trimming come from the DNA, and the V and J calls and clone size come from that table. Counted in this sample were roughly 2.5 million clones; about 92% of them appeared once. About 0.13% of the sample is held by the ten biggest clonotypes.

Trimming removed 4 bases from V and 0 bases from J; the gene matches leave 6 bases unexplained. The CDR3 runs 15 residues from the cysteine to the phenylalanine. Only CDR3 DNA remains: 45 bases, in frame from the first base. CDR1 and CDR2, per the germline V gene, are SGHRS and YFSETQ. The source is a man aged 18 to 29 in good health. Sequencing was carried out using naive CD4+ T cells sorted from blood. Read against the paper, the sample's cell subset or site label means: CD45RA+ positively selected. Here the chain combines TRBV5-1 and TRBJ2-7, and 8 bases in between align with TRBD2. DNA sequence: TGCGCCAGCAGCCGTTTAGCGGGGACCTCCTACGAGCAGTACTTC. Its translation is CASSRLAGTSYEQYF.